There are many counts of the clone carrying this TCR beta chain. The data were obtained in a study of metastatic and nonmetastatic thyroid tumors. Among the patients, none had received any treatment before thyroid surgery. Trimming pared 4 bases from V and 0 bases from J, leaving 11 bases between. There are 16 residues in the CDR3. The germline V gene encodes CDR1 SGHNT and CDR2 YYREEE (reference sequence). TCRdb reprocessed the PCR reads using MiXCR. The table shows 35,000 to 55,000 clones, with around 2.9% occurring only once. The origin of this receptor is a female donor with papillary thyroid cancer or a benign thyroid nodule (not recorded which). Some clones in this sample may be carry-over from other donors' samples. Sequencing was done on a sample of blood. The gene calls are TRBV5-4 and TRBJ2-6; D is possibly TRBD1 or TRBD2 (5 bases each). The CDR3 DNA is TGTGCCAGCAGCCCGGGGACGATCTCTGGGGCCAACGTCCTGACTTTC. It codes for CASSPGTISGANVLTF.